Sequencing of this T cell receptor beta chain was carried out in a study of blood T cell repertoires in COVID-19. At the level of the study: Acute and convalescent COVID-19 samples came from the United States, Italy and Spain. Nucleic acid was either cDNA or gDNA, and it came from T cells, B-cell-depleted T cells, or PBMCs.

In the authors' workflow: By means of reference gene primer amplification, nucleated cell counts were estimated. Here immunoSEQ multiplex PCR was the method, and the copy in TCRdb shows in-frame clones only, minus some. V, J and clone size reflect that table, while D and trimming were determined from the DNA. The sample gives approximately 200,000 clones, 75% to 90% of which show up once; less than 3.5% is in the top ten. Patients of the Seattle cohort, enrolled during active infection, were followed longitudinally. This clone was counted between two and nine times. With 5 bases clipped from V and 2 bases from J, the junction kept 5 bases outside the gene matches. CDR1 SGHTA and CDR2 FQGNSA come from the germline V gene. CDR3 length: 14 residues.

The material sequenced was peripheral blood. This sequence originates from a man aged 25 to 40 with COVID-19, enrolled during active disease. The chain uses TRBV7-2 and TRBJ1-2; the match to TRBD1 covers 7 bases. The CDR3 nucleotides read TGTGCCAGCAGCCTGGGGGGACAGAACTATGGCTACACCTTC. This sequence encodes CASSLGGQNYGYTF.